The 27 T cell receptor beta chains listed next were all sequenced from one sample in a study of tumor-infiltrating lymphocytes in primary liver carcinoma. A primer matching the constant region was used to make TCR beta cDNA from 450 to 500 ng of total RNA. ARM-PCR was slightly modified, and three nested multiplex PCR rounds with it gave rise to the TCR beta libraries. The first two PCR rounds used TRBV1-TRBV30 forward primers with a C-beta reverse primer, around 10 cycles each. TCRdb re-derived calls from the multiplex PCR reads in MiXCR, one entry per CDR3 protein. Here the sample spans roughly 32,000 distinct CDR3 sequences, 76% being singletons. For each extraction, RNA and DNA were obtained together from about 21-30 mg of unsorted bulk tissue. Sequencing input: liver tumor tissue from sampling region 5. The subset here: tumor region T5, tumor centre. The receptors stem from a man aged 35 to 55 with primary liver carcinoma and hepatitis B virus infection.

Concerning this clonotype itself: With a much larger clone just one base away, this may be a read error. V gene TRBV20-1 combines with J gene TRBJ2-3; 11 positions match TRBD2. The CDR3 covers 12 residues. From germline, CDR1 is DFQATT and CDR2 SNEGSKA (reference sequence). The CDR3, as DNA: TGCAATGCTGGGACTAGCGGAGATACGCAGTATTTT. Translating it yields CNAGTSGDTQYF.

This chain links TRBV28 with TRBJ2-7, with D perhaps being TRBD1 or TRBD2 (5 bases each). Germline V gives CDR1 MDHEN, CDR2 SYDVKM. CDR3 size: 15 residues. V lost 3 bases and J 2 bases, leaving 14 bases between the germline ends. Here the CDR3 DNA reads TGTGCCAGCAGTTTCGAAGAGGGACCGGCCTACGAGCAGTACTTC. Its protein is CASSFEEGPAYEQYF.

A remark on this clonotype: Mismatch with germline at one junction end may stem from a read error. The chain employs TRBV7-9 and TRBJ2-5; a weak D match, TRBD2 (6 bases). This CDR3 has 13 residues. Looked up from germline, CDR1 is SEHNR and CDR2 is FQNEAQ (reference sequence). CDR3 residues: CTSSFYGRETQYF. The DNA for the CDR3 is TGCACCAGCAGCTTCTACGGGAGAGAGACCCAGTACTTC.

As to this clonotype: No conserved phenylalanine or tryptophan is present at the end of the CDR3, so a read error is the likely explanation. The CDR3 nucleotides are TGTGCCAGCAGTTCTAACGGGAGGATAAATGAGCAGTTCTAC. It codes for CASSSNGRINEQFY. The rearrangement uses TRBV5-4 and TRBJ2-1, with 7 bases aligning to TRBD2. CDR3 length: 14 amino acids. Germline CDR1 is SGHNT and CDR2 is YYREEE (reference sequence). V gave up 5 bases and J gave up 7 bases; unmatched junction bases: 9.

Only one count was recorded for this clonotype. At one end the junction does not follow the germline gene, possibly because of a read error. V gene TRBV11-2 combines with J gene TRBJ2-1; possibly TRBD2 for D (7 bases). From germline, CDR1 is SGHAT and CDR2 FQNNGV. This CDR3 contains 17 residues. The CDR3 loop reads CASSLGLGGRDYNEQFF. DNA of the CDR3: TGTGCAAGCAGCTTAGGTTTGGGGGGCAGGGACTACAATGAGCAGTTCTTT.

In this sample, this clonotype turned up a few times. The chain is built from TRBV10-3 and TRBJ1-5; D remains ambiguous. This CDR3 has 14 residues. Germline V gene sequence: CDR1 ENHRY, CDR2 SYGVKD. The V end was cut by 1 base, the J end by 6 bases, with 10 bases between. CDR3 DNA: TGTGCCATCAGTGAGTATGGGAGCGGTCAGCCCCAGCATTTT. It yields the protein CAISEYGSGQPQHF.

This clonotype has a handful of counts. A read error may explain this, as a much larger clone is one base away. The chain has TRBV7-9 and TRBJ2-1; 11 bases agree with TRBD2. This CDR3 is 14 amino acids long. Germline CDR1 SEHNR, CDR2 FQNEAQ (reference sequence). The CDR3 loop reads CAGSGTSGSNEQFF. In DNA, the CDR3 is TGTGCCGGCAGCGGTACTAGCGGGAGTAATGAGCAGTTCTTC. Looking up the rest from reference TRBV7-9 and TRBJ2-1 gives the full variable domain: DTGVSQNPRHKITKRGQNVTFRCDPISEHNRLYWYRQTLGQGPEFLTYFQNEAQLEKSRLLSDRFSAERPKGSFSTLEIQRTEQGDSAMYLCAGSGTSGSNEQFFGPGTRLTVL.

This clonotype was observed at least ten times. One junction end disagrees with the germline gene, perhaps due to a read error. V gene TRBV20-1 combines with J gene TRBJ2-1; 11 bases are shared with TRBD1. CDR1 is DFQATT, CDR2 SNEGSKA, per germline (reference sequence). This CDR3 is built from 12 residues. Here the CDR3 reads CSARKGQGAWNF. The CDR3 DNA reads as TGCAGTGCTAGGAAAGGACAGGGGGCGTGGAACTTC.

Notes on this clonotype: No conserved phenylalanine or tryptophan ends this CDR3, so it is likely a read error. V and J are TRBV10-2 and TRBJ1-2, with TRBD1 matching over 7 bases. The CDR3 has 12 residues. Trimming removed 9 bases from V and 4 bases from J; junction bases left unmatched: 5. CDR1 is WSHSY and CDR2 is SAAADI in the germline V gene. CDR3 sequence (DNA): TGCGCCAGTACCGGGACAGCCTATGGCTACACCTAC. Its translation: CASTGTAYGYTY.

For this clonotype: Mismatch with germline at one junction end may stem from a read error. The chain recombines TRBV12-3 or TRBV12-4 with TRBJ2-1; 15 bases line up with TRBD2. This CDR3 has 20 amino acids. The CDR3 DNA reads as TGTGCCAGCAGTCTAGCGCTCGGACTAGCGGGAGGGCAGGATGCAAATGAGCAGTTCTTC. Its translation is CASSLALGLAGGQDANEQFF.

J is TRBJ2-5 and V is TRBV29-1; maybe TRBD2 (5 bases). The CDR3 has 13 amino acids. The ends were cut back, 8 bases at V and 5 bases at J, with 18 bases in the middle. Germline V CDR1 and CDR2: SQVTM, ANQGSEA. The CDR3 DNA follows: TGCAGCTCCCTTACCGGAGGACTCGAGACCCAGTACTTC. Its translation: CSSLTGGLETQYF.

This clonotype was observed at least ten times. The rearrangement links TRBV7-8 to TRBJ2-3; 10 bases are a match to TRBD2. Germline-derived CDR1 and CDR2 are SGHVS and FQNEAQ. With V trimmed by 0 bases and J by 6 bases, 9 bases remained unmatched. This CDR3 is built from 17 residues. CDR3 sequence (DNA): TGTGCCAGCAGCTTAGCCCAAGCGGGAGGGCCACATGATACGCAGTATTTT. Encoded protein: CASSLAQAGGPHDTQYF.

This sequence joins TRBV29-1 and TRBJ2-5; the match to TRBD2 covers 7 bases. Germline V CDR1 and CDR2: SQVTM, ANQGSEA. The CDR3 covers 17 residues. After removal of 2 bases from V and 4 bases from J, the junction contained 16 bases not matched to a gene. CDR3 sequence: CSVEWLASGRVGETQYF. The CDR3 DNA sequence: TGCAGCGTTGAATGGTTGGCTAGCGGTAGGGTAGGAGAGACCCAGTACTTC.

Sample share makes this clonotype medium-sized. This chain links TRBV4-1 with TRBJ1-5; D uncertain. With 0 bases removed from V and 3 bases from J, the gap between germline ends came to 6 bases. This CDR3 spans 14 amino acids. CDR1 MGHRA and CDR2 YSYEKL come from the germline V gene. The CDR3 sequence: CASSQDTVNQPQHF. The CDR3 region has the DNA TGCGCCAGCAGCCAAGATACGGTCAATCAGCCCCAGCATTTT.

The V gene is TRBV10-3, the J gene TRBJ1-2; perhaps TRBD1 as D (6 bases). V lost 6 bases to trimming and J lost 6 bases, with 17 bases between them. The CDR3 runs 14 residues. Germline V gene lookup returns CDR1 ENHRY and CDR2 SYGVKD. The CDR3 nucleotides read TGTGCCATCAGGGGCCTCTACCAGGGGAATGGCTACACCTTC. Translated: CAIRGLYQGNGYTF.

The chain is built from TRBV6-2 or TRBV6-3 and TRBJ2-7; 7 bases agree with TRBD1. The CDR3 covers 14 residues. The V gene end was trimmed by 9 bases and the J gene end by 2 bases; junction bases not matched to a gene: 10. Germline assignment: CDR1 MNHEY and CDR2 SVGEGT. The CDR3, as DNA: TGTGCCAGAACCAAAGGGGGCGAAGCCTACGAGCAGTACTTC. This translates into CARTKGGEAYEQYF.

V usage is TRBV10-3 and J usage is TRBJ2-1; no firm D call. This CDR3 spans 13 amino acids. The germline V gene encodes CDR1 ENHRY and CDR2 SYGVKD. In nucleotides, the CDR3 is TGTGTCACACGTGACACTGGATGGGATGAGCAGTTCTTC. It yields the protein CVTRDTGWDEQFF.

About this clonotype itself: A much larger clone is a single base away; this may be a read error. The CDR3 protein is CASSLISADTQHF. The CDR3 bases are TGCGCCAGCAGCTTGATTAGCGCAGATACGCAGCATTTT. The gene calls are TRBV11-2 and TRBJ2-3; D remains ambiguous. The DNA end is a closer match to TRBJ1-5, so the J assignment may be wrong. The CDR3 loop spans 13 amino acids. Germline V gives CDR1 SGHAT, CDR2 FQNNGV.

Concerning this clonotype: Possible read error: a much larger clone is one base away. The V gene is TRBV20-1, the J gene TRBJ1-5; a weak D match, TRBD1 (5 bases). Germline V CDR1 and CDR2: DFQATT, SNEGSKA (reference sequence). CDR3 length equals 14 residues. The chain's CDR3 is CSASNWGRNQPHHF. The CDR3 DNA sequence: TGCAGTGCTAGTAACTGGGGCCGAAATCAGCCCCACCATTTT.

About this clonotype itself: One junction end does not reproduce the germline sequence, and a read error may be involved. J is TRBJ2-2 and V is TRBV11-2, with a weak D call TRBD2 (6 bases). Germline assignment: CDR1 SGHAT and CDR2 FQNNGV. The CDR3 consists of 15 residues. CDR3 region: CAGNFAGSKTGELFF. The CDR3 nucleotides are TGTGCCGGCAACTTTGCGGGATCGAAAACCGGGGAGCTGTTTTTT.

In its sample, this clonotype was seen many times. The chain recombines TRBV12-3 or TRBV12-4 with TRBJ2-3; TRBD2 is a possible D gene (6 bases). This CDR3 region has 16 residues. Trimming cost V 3 bases and J 2 bases, with 15 bases left between them. CDR3 in DNA: TGTGCCAGCAGTTTCATGGCGGGGACCCTCACAGATACGCAGTATTTT. As protein: CASSFMAGTLTDTQYF.

About this clonotype itself: Because it lacks the conserved phenylalanine or tryptophan at the end, this CDR3 is likely a read error. The V call is TRBV6-6, the J call TRBJ2-5; D is perhaps TRBD2 (5 bases). This CDR3 has 14 residues. Germline CDR1 reads MNHNY; CDR2 reads SVGAGI (reference sequence). The CDR3 here is CASSPGGRQETQYL. CDR3 coding DNA: TGTGCCAGCAGTCCCGGCGGGCGACAAGAGACTCAGTACCTC.

This clonotype was seen more than once but under ten times. The chain is built from TRBV12-3 or TRBV12-4 and TRBJ2-7; 8 nucleotides align to TRBD1. The CDR3 runs 15 residues. The V segment lost 9 bases and the J segment 3 bases; nucleotides outside the gene matches: 13. CDR3 nucleotide sequence: TGTGCCAGTAGCCCCGGACAGGGAATGCACTACGAGCAGTACTTC. Residues: CASSPGQGMHYEQYF.

To note about this clonotype: At one of its ends the junction is not consistent with the germline gene, which may arise from a read error. The V gene is TRBV4-1, the J gene TRBJ2-7; 9 bases are a match to TRBD2. Looked up from germline, CDR1 is MGHRA and CDR2 is YSYEKL. The CDR3 has 19 amino acids. CDR3 residues: CARSHPGLAGGPNRFEQYF. In nucleotides, the CDR3 is TGCGCCAGAAGCCACCCGGGACTAGCAGGAGGGCCAAATAGGTTCGAGCAGTACTTC.

A word on this clonotype: An end of the junction differs from the germline gene, which may be a read error. The V call is TRBV4-1, the J call TRBJ2-5, with D tentatively TRBD2 (6 bases). Germline V gene sequence: CDR1 MGHRA, CDR2 YSYEKL. The CDR3 runs to 16 residues. CDR3 DNA: TGCACCAGCAGCCAAGGAGGGGCCGGAATCCAAGAGATCCAGTACTTC. It encodes CTSSQGGAGIQEIQYF.

Remarks on this clonotype: The junction departs from germline at one end; a sequencing error may be responsible. V and J are TRBV2 and TRBJ2-7; D is uncertain. The CDR3 runs 13 residues. CDR1 SNHLY and CDR2 FYNNEI come from the germline V gene. This chain's CDR3 is CASGYGCWYEQFF. The CDR3 DNA reads as TGTGCCAGCGGCTACGGGTGCTGGTACGAGCAATTCTTC.

As to this clonotype: The junction departs from germline at one end; a sequencing error may be responsible. V gene TRBV11-2 combines with J gene TRBJ1-4, with D unclear. Germline loops: CDR1 SGHAT, CDR2 FQNNGV. The CDR3 has 15 amino acids. The CDR3 protein is CASSKTPGTNERLFF. In DNA form, the CDR3 reads TGTGCCAGCAGCAAGACTCCAGGAACAAATGAAAGACTGTTTTTT.